The source of this TCR beta chain is a study of blood T cell repertoires in COVID-19. Germline loops: CDR1 SNHLY, CDR2 FYNNEI. The CDR3 length is 11 residues. The germline V and J ends were trimmed by 10 bases and 3 bases, with 10 bases remaining between them. Authors' data handling: For nucleated cells, counts were estimated from reference gene primer amplification. Using immunoSEQ multiplex PCR, the repertoire was profiled, and TCRdb retains in-frame clones only, with some absent. V, J and clone size derive from that table, while D and trimming were established from the DNA sequence. The data show about 68,000 clones, about 91% seen once. Only one count was recorded for this clone.

This receptor was obtained from a man aged 35 to 55 with COVID-19, enrolled during active disease. Sample: peripheral blood. This rearrangement joins TRBV2 to TRBJ2-7; no clear D. In DNA form, the CDR3 reads TGTGCCACCTCGCGGAACTACGAGCAGTACTTC. This codes for CATSRNYEQYF.